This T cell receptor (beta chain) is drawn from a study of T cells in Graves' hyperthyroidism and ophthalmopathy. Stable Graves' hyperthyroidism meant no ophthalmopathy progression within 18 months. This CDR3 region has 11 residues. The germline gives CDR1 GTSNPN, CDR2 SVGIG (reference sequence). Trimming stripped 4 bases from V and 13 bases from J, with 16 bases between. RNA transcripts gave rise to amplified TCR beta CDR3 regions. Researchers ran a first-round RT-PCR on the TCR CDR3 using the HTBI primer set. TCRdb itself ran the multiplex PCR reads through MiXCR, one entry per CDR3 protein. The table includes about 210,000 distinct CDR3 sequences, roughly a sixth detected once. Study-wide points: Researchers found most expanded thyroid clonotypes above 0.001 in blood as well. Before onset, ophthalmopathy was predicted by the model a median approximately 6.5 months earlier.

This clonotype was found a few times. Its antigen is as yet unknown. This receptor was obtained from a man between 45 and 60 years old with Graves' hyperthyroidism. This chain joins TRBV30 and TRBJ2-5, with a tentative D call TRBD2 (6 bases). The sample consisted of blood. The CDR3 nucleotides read TGTGCCTGGAAGGAGGGTCCCAAGTCGTACTTC. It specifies CAWKEGPKSYF. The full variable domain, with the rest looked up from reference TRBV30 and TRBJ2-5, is SQTIHQWPATLVQPVGSPLSLECTVEGTSNPNLYWYRQAAGRGLQLLFYSVGIGQISSEVPQNLSASRPQDRQFILSSKKLLLSDSGFYLCAWKEGPKSYFGPGTRLLVL.